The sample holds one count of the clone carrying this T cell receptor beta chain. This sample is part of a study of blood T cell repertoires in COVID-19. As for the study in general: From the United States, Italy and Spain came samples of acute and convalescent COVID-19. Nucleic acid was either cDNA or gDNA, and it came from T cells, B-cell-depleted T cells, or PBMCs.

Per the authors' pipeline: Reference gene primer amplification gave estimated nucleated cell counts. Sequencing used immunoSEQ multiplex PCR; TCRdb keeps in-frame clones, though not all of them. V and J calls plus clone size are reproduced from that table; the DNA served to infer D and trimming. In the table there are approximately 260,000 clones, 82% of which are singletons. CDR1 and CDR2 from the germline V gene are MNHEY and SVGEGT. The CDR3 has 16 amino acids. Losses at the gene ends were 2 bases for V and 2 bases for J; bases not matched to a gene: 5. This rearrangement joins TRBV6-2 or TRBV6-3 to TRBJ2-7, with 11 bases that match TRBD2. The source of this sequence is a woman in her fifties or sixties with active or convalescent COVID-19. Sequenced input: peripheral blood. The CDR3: CASSYPTSGEPYEQYF. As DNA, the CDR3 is TGTGCCAGCAGTTACCCGACTAGCGGGGAGCCCTACGAGCAGTACTTC.